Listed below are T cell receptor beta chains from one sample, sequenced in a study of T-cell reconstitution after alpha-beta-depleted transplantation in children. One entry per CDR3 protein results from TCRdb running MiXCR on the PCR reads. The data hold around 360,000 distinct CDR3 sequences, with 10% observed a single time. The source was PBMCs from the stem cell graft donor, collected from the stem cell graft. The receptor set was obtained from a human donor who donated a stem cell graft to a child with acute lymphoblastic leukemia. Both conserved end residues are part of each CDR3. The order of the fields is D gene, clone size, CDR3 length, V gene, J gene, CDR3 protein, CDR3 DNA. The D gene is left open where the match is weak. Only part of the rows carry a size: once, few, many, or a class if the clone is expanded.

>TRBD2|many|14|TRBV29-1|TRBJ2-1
CSGQLAGGYNEQFF
TGCAGCGGCCAACTAGCGGGGGGCTACAATGAGCAGTTCTTC
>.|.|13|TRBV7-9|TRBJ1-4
CASSRGGGEKLFF
TGTGCCAGCAGCAGGGGGGGGGGTGAAAAACTGTTTTTT
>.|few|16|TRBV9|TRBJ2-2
CASSVALALKTGELFF
TGTGCCAGCAGCGTAGCGCTAGCATTGAAGACCGGGGAGCTGTTTTTT
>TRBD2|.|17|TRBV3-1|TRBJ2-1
CASSMGTSGRFYNEQFF
TGTGCCAGCAGCATGGGGACTAGCGGGAGGTTCTACAATGAGCAGTTCTTC
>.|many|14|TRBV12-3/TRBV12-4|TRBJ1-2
CASTSEGPRGGYTF
TGTGCCAGCACTTCCGAAGGTCCCCGTGGAGGCTACACCTTC
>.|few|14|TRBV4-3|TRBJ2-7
CASSPLSDSYEQYF
TGCGCCAGCAGCCCTTTGTCAGACTCCTACGAGCAGTACTTC
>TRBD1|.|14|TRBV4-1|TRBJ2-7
CASSQGDSYYEQYF
TGCGCCAGCAGCCAAGGGGACAGTTACTACGAGCAGTACTTC
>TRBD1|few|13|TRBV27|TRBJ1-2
CASSLGDRAGYTF
TGTGCCAGCAGTTTGGGGGACAGGGCCGGCTACACCTTC
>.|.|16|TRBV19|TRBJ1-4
CASSRTGDGRGEKLFF
TGTGCCAGTAGTCGGACGGGAGATGGTCGTGGTGAAAAACTGTTTTTT
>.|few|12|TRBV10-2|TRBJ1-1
CASSEGKVGAFF
TGCGCCAGCAGTGAGGGCAAGGTTGGTGCTTTCTTT
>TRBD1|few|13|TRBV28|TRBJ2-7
CSSQRTGIYEQYF
TGTTCCAGCCAAAGGACAGGGATCTACGAGCAGTACTTC
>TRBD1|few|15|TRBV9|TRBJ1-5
CASSTGQGRDQPQHF
TGTGCCAGCAGCACCGGACAGGGACGGGATCAGCCCCAGCATTTT
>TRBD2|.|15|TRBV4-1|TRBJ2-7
CASSPLLAGGREQYF
TGCGCCAGCAGCCCACTTCTAGCGGGAGGGAGAGAGCAGTACTTC
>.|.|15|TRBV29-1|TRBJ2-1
CSVGGGASSYNEQFF
TGCAGCGTGGGGGGCGGGGCGAGCTCCTACAATGAGCAGTTCTTC
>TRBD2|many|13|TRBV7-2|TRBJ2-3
CASSPGTGTSRYF
TGTGCCAGCAGCCCGGGGACCGGGACTAGCCGGTATTTT